The T cell receptor (beta chain) described here comes from a study of OX40 agonist ivuxolimab in advanced cancers. Study-level background: Patients were infused with ivuxolimab every 2 weeks at 0.01 to 10 mg/kg.

With autoimmune disease history or systemic immunosuppression, patients were excluded. The protocol was immunoSEQ multiplex PCR, while the TCRdb copy is restricted to in-frame clones and leaves out a portion. The sample lists around 61,000 clones, approximately 82% occurring once. The CDR3 length is 13 residues. Trimming stripped 5 bases from V and 1 base from J, with 7 bases between. CDR1 and CDR2 (germline): SGHNT, YYREEE (reference sequence). The chain carries TRBV5-4 and TRBJ2-4; D call uncertain. This clonotype was sampled from an adult with an advanced solid tumor such as melanoma, head and neck, liver or kidney cancer. The sequencing used CD4+ or CD8+ T cells sorted from blood, collected in a trial of the OX40 agonist ivuxolimab. CDR3 nucleotides: TGTGCCAGCAGTTCGGAGGCCAAAAACATTCAGTACTTC. This encodes CASSSEAKNIQYF.